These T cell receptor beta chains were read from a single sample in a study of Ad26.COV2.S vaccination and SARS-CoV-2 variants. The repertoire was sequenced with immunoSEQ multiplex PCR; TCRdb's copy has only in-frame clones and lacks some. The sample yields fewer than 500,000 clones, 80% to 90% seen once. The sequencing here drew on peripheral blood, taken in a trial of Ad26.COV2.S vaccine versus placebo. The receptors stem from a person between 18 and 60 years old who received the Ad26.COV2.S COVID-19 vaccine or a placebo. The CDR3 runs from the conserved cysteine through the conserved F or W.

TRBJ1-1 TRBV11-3 CASSAGGVGTEAFF
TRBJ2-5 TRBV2 CASMWGFLAGPETQYF
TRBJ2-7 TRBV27 CASSPRNPGTGFYEQYF
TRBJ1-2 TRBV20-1 CSARFGYTF
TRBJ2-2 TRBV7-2 CASSPGLAEMAGELFF
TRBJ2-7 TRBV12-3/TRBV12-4 CASSWGQTYEQYF
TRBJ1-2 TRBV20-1 CSATTDYGYTF
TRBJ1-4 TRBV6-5 CASSSNRGGKLFF
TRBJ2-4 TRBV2 CASSEARARGIQYF
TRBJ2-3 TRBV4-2 CASSQIGSSGGVKQYF
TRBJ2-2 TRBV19 CASSITGGAGELFF
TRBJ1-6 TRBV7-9 CASSPTRGAYNSPLHF
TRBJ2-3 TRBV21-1 CASSARGDTQYF
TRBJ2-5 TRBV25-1 CASRTASGSGETQYF
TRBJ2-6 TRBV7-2 CASSSPPGSGANVLTF
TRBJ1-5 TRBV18 CASSGGWGGKPQHF
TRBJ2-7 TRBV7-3 CASSLSRGPSYEQYF
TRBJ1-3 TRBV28 CASSTRGAGNTIYF
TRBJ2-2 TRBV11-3 CASSSRDTRGTGELFF
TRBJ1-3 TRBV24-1 CATSDSAGVGNTIYF
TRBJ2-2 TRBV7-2 CASSLAGDTGELFF
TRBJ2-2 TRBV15 CATSSRKGRLDTGELFF
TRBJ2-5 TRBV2 CASQPSGTSEETQYF
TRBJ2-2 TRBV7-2 CASSLQGGNTGELFF
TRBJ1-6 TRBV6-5 CASSYVREASPLHF